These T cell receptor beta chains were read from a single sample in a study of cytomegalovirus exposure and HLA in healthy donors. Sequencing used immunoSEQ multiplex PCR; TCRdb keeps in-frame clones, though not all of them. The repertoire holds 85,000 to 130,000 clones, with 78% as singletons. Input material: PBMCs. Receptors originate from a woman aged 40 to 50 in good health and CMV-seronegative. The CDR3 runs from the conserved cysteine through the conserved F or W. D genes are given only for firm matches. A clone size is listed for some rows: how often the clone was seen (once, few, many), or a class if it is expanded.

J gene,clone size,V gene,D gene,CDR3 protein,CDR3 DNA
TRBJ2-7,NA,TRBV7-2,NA,CASSLKWTDAREYF,TGTGCCAGCAGCTTAAAGTGGACGGACGCGAGGGAGTACTTC
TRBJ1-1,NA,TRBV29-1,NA,CSVGGVTEAFF,TGCAGCGTTGGGGGGGTTACTGAAGCTTTCTTT
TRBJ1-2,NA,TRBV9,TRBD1,CASSVVTGGGYIF,TGTGCCAGCAGCGTAGTGACAGGGGGTGGCTACATCTTC
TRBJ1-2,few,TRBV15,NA,CATRGSPAGYGYTF,TGTGCCACCAGAGGGAGCCCCGCCGGCTATGGCTACACCTTC
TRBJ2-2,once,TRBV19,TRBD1,CASSYQGARNTGELFF,TGTGCCAGTAGTTATCAGGGGGCGCGGAACACCGGGGAGCTGTTTTTT
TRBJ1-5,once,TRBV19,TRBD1,CASSNRGLEPQHF,TGTGCCAGTAGTAACAGGGGTTTGGAGCCCCAGCATTTT
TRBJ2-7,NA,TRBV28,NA,CASSSYSVQYF,TGTGCCAGCAGTTCCTACTCCGTGCAGTACTTC
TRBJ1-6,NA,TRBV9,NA,CASSGGTNVNNSPLHF,TGTGCCAGCAGCGGAGGGACAAACGTTAATAATTCACCCCTCCACTTT
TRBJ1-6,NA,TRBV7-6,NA,CASSLTVNSPLHF,TGTGCCAGCAGCTTGACAGTTAATTCACCCCTCCACTTT
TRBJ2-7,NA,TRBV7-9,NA,CASSSTSYEQYF,TGTGCCAGCAGCTCTACTAGCTACGAGCAGTACTTC
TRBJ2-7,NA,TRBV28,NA,CASSFRQAHYEQYF,TGTGCCAGCAGTTTCAGACAGGCCCACTACGAGCAGTACTTC
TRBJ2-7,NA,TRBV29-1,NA,CSVPVGHEQYF,TGCAGCGTCCCCGTGGGCCACGAGCAGTACTTC
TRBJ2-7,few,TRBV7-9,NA,CSSSSTREAIHEQYF,TGTTCCAGCAGCTCTACGAGGGAGGCAATCCACGAGCAGTACTTC
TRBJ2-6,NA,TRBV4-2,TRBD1,CASSQRGQGTGANVLTF,TGTGCCAGCAGCCAGAGGGGACAGGGGACTGGGGCCAACGTCCTGACTTTC
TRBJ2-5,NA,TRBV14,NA,CASSLWGLETQYF,TGTGCCAGCAGCCTCTGGGGGCTAGAGACCCAGTACTTC
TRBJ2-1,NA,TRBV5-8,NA,CASSWGGSKQFF,TGTGCCAGCAGCTGGGGGGGCAGCAAGCAGTTCTTC
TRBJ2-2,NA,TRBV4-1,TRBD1,CASSTPGQLTGELFF,TGCGCCAGCAGCACGCCGGGACAGCTTACCGGGGAGCTGTTTTTT
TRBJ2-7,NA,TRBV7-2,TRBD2,CASSREGQASYEQYF,TGTGCCAGCAGCCGGGAGGGCCAGGCCAGCTACGAGCAGTACTTC
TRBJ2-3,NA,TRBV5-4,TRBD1,CASSLGQGLDTQYF,TGTGCCAGCAGCTTAGGACAGGGGCTTGATACGCAGTATTTT
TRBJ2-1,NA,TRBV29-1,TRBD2,CSVEAGGANEQFF,TGCAGCGTTGAAGCGGGAGGGGCCAATGAGCAGTTCTTC